This T cell receptor beta chain was sequenced for a study of tumor and adjacent non-tumor tissue in lung cancer. Study as a whole: There were some 11 adenocarcinoma, a couple of squamous cell carcinoma and 1 small cell lung cancer cases. The patients, 10 to 11 men and several women, were 31 to 76 with stage I to III disease.

Three rounds of nested PCR, following a modified ARM-PCR protocol, produced the TCRbeta library. MiXCR, applied by TCRdb to the multiplex PCR reads, yields one record per CDR3 protein. In the table there are some 73,000 distinct CDR3 sequences, about 82% of which are singletons. Germline V gene sequence: CDR1 SGHAT, CDR2 FQNNGV. The CDR3 spans 13 residues. The template was RNA from unsorted bulk tissue. Distant lung tissue was collected more than 3 cm away from the tumor edge. About this clonotype: As the CDR3 is not closed by the conserved phenylalanine or tryptophan, this likely results from a read error.

Input material: distant non-tumor lung tissue. This chain connects TRBV11-2 to TRBJ2-7; D is possibly TRBD1 (6 bases). The source is a man in his fifties or sixties with non-small cell lung cancer. Here the CDR3 reads CVSNFETGCEQYL. In nucleotides, the CDR3 is TGTGTCAGCAACTTCGAGACAGGCTGCGAGCAGTACTTA.